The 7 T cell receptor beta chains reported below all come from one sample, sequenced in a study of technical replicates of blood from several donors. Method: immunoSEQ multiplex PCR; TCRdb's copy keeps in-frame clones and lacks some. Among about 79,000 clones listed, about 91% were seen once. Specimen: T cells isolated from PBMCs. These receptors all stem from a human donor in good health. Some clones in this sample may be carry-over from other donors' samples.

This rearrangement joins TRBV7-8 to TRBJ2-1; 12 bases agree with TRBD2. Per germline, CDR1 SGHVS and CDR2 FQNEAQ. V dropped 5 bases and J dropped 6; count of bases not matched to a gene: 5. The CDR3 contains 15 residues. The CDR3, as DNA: TGTGCCAGCAGCCCCACTAGCGGGAGGTTCAATGAGCAGTTCTTC. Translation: CASSPTSGRFNEQFF.

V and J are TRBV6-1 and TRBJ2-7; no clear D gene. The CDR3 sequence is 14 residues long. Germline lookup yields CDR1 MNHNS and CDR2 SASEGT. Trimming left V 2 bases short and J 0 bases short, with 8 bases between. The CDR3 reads CASSEFHSSYEQYF. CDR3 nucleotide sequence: TGTGCCAGCAGTGAATTCCACAGCTCCTACGAGCAGTACTTC.

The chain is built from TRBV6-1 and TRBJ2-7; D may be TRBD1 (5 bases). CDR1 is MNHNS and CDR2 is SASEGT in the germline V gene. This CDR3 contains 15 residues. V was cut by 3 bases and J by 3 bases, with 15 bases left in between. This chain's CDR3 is CASSEVGVKYYEQYF. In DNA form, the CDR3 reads TGTGCCAGCAGTGAGGTAGGGGTAAAGTACTACGAGCAGTACTTC.

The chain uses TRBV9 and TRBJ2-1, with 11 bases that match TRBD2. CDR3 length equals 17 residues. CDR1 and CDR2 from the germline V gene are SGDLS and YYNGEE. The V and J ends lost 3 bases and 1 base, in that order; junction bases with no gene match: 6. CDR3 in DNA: TGTGCCAGCAGCGGAACTAGCGGGAGCCCATCCTACAATGAGCAGTTCTTC. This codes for CASSGTSGSPSYNEQFF. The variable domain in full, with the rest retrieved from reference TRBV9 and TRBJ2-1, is DSGVTQTPKHLITATGQRVTLRCSPRSGDLSVYWYQQSLDQGLQFLIQYYNGEERAKGNILERFSAQQFPDLHSELNLSSLELGDSALYFCASSGTSGSPSYNEQFFGPGTRLTVL.

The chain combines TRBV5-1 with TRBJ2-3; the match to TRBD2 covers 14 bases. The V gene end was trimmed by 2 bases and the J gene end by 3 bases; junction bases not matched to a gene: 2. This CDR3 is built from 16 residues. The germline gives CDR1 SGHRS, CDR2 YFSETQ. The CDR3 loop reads CASSLRTSGRTDTQYF. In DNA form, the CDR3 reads TGCGCCAGCAGCTTAAGGACTAGCGGGAGGACAGATACGCAGTATTTT.

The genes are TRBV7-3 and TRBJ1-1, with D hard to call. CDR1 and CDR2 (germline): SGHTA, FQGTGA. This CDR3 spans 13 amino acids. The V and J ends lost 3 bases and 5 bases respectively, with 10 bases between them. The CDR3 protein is CASSFSSGTEAFF. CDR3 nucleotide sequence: TGTGCCAGCAGCTTTTCATCCGGGACTGAAGCTTTCTTT.

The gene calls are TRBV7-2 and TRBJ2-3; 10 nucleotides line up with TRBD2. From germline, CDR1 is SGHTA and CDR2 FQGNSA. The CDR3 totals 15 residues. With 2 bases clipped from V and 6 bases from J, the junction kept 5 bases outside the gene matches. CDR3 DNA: TGTGCCAGCAGCTTACAAGCGGGAGGGCACGATACGCAGTATTTT. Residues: CASSLQAGGHDTQYF. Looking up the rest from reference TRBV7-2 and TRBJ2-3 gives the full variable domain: GAGVSQSPSNKVTEKGKDVELRCDPISGHTALYWYRQSLGQGLEFLIYFQGNSAPDKSGLPSDRFSAERTGGSVSTLTIQRTQQEDSAVYLCASSLQAGGHDTQYFGPGTRLTVL.